This T cell receptor beta chain is drawn from a study of cytomegalovirus exposure and HLA in healthy donors. Study details: An analysis done earlier identified about 120 million unique TCR beta sequences from about 179 million T cells.

Use of 60 Vbeta and 13 Jbeta primers characterized the PCR. The table came from immunoSEQ multiplex PCR; TCRdb's copy has only in-frame clones and leaves some out. Of around 31,000 clones in the sample, about 60% were seen once. Per germline, CDR1 PRHDT and CDR2 FYEKMQ (reference sequence). V gave up 0 bases and J gave up 1 base, with 6 bases separating them. The CDR3 totals 14 residues. In regard to this clone: Other DNA sequences from this sample encode an identical CDR3 as well.

This rearrangement joins TRBV13 to TRBJ1-1, with D perhaps TRBD1 (6 bases). This receptor was obtained from a male donor in good health and CMV-seropositive. Sequenced material: PBMCs. CDR3 loop: CASSLGQGNTEAFF. In DNA, the CDR3 is TGTGCCAGCAGCTTAGGACAGGGGAACACTGAAGCTTTCTTT.